This passage covers 17 T cell receptor beta chains from one sample sequenced in a study of T cell responses to AZD1222 COVID-19 vaccine. Assay: immunoSEQ multiplex PCR; the TCRdb copy retains only in-frame clones and omits some. The table records about 170,000 clones, 70% to 90% of them present only once. The source was peripheral blood, collected 28 days after the second AZD1222 dose. These receptors were obtained from an adult who received the AZD1222 COVID-19 vaccine.

In the case of this clone: The same CDR3 arises from other DNA sequences in this sample as well. This rearrangement joins TRBV29-1 to TRBJ2-5; 8 bases align to TRBD1. Losses at the gene ends were 4 bases for V and 5 bases for J; bases not matched to a gene: 0. The CDR3 is 11 residues long. Per the germline V gene, CDR1 is SQVTM and CDR2 is ANQGSEA. The CDR3 reads CSVGQGETQYF. Written as DNA, the CDR3 is TGCAGCGTTGGACAGGGGGAGACCCAGTACTTC.

This chain connects TRBV12-3 or TRBV12-4 to TRBJ2-4, with no clear D. This CDR3 is built from 13 residues. V was clipped by 2 bases and J by 11 bases, with 13 bases between them. The CDR3 nucleotides are TGTGCCAGCAGTTTACGGATCGGTCGCGTTCAGTACTTC. This sequence encodes CASSLRIGRVQYF.

The V gene is TRBV19, the J gene TRBJ1-2, with D possibly being TRBD1 (5 bases). CDR3 length equals 15 residues. Trimming took off 5 bases at V and 5 bases at J, with 18 bases between the two ends. The V gene's germline CDR1 is LNHDA and CDR2 SQIVND (reference sequence). CDR3 in amino acids: CASSSSQALEYGYTF. As DNA, the CDR3 is TGTGCCAGTAGTTCTTCACAGGCCCTGGAGTATGGCTACACCTTC.

The chain is built from TRBV5-5 and TRBJ1-5; D is undetermined. Germline values: CDR1 SGHKS, CDR2 YYEKEE (reference sequence). The CDR3 is 15 amino acids. The ends were cut back, 4 bases at V and 0 bases at J, with 11 bases in the middle. The CDR3 reads CASSPGLISNQPQHF. In nucleotides, the CDR3 is TGTGCCAGCAGCCCTGGACTGATTAGCAATCAGCCCCAGCATTTT.

The chain combines TRBV20-1 with TRBJ2-7; 7 nucleotides align to TRBD1. This CDR3 has 17 amino acids. The germline gives CDR1 DFQATT, CDR2 SNEGSKA (reference sequence). V lost 3 bases to trimming and J lost 5 bases; unmatched junction nucleotides: 19. The CDR3 sequence is CSASRVRTGMGTHEQYF. The DNA of the CDR3 is TGCAGTGCTAGTCGAGTGAGGACAGGTATGGGAACTCACGAGCAGTACTTC.

The chain employs TRBV5-1 and TRBJ2-1; no clear D. V shed 5 bases and J shed 3 bases, with 3 bases lying between them. The CDR3 contains 11 residues. Germline loops: CDR1 SGHRS, CDR2 YFSETQ. CDR3 sequence: CASRIYNEQFF. Written as DNA, the CDR3 is TGCGCCAGCAGGATCTACAATGAGCAGTTCTTC.

The chain couples TRBV19 to TRBJ1-1; D might be TRBD1 (6 bases). Germline-derived CDR1 and CDR2 are LNHDA and SQIVND (reference sequence). CDR3 size: 14 residues. V was clipped by 5 bases and J by 0 bases, with 10 bases between them. In DNA, the CDR3 is TGTGCCAGTAGTTCGGGGGCTTTGAACACTGAAGCTTTCTTT. Residues: CASSSGALNTEAFF.

The chain links TRBV29-1 to TRBJ2-2, with D tentatively TRBD1 (6 bases). V dropped 0 bases and J dropped 2 bases, with 10 bases sitting between them. This CDR3 spans 15 amino acids. CDR1 is SQVTM, CDR2 ANQGSEA, per germline. The CDR3 region has the DNA TGCAGCGTTGAAGATAAGGACAGCAACACCGGGGAGCTGTTTTTT. This codes for CSVEDKDSNTGELFF.

The chain joins TRBV10-2 to TRBJ1-2, with D perhaps TRBD1 (6 bases). CDR1 WSHSY and CDR2 SAAADI come from the germline V gene. This CDR3 has 13 residues. Deletions cut 4 bases from V and 8 bases from J, with 14 bases between. CDR3 DNA: TGCGCCAGCAGTGCCCGTGGGGGGCTCGGCTACACCTTC. Translated, it gives CASSARGGLGYTF.

Of note for this clone: The identical CDR3 is also encoded by other nucleotide sequences in the sample. The CDR3 DNA reads as TGTGCCAGTAGTATTACGGTGGCTAACTATGGCTACACCTTC. Translating it yields CASSITVANYGYTF. This sequence joins TRBV19 and TRBJ1-2; D remains ambiguous. CDR3 length: 14 amino acids. V was trimmed by 3 bases and J by 0 bases, leaving 8 bases between them. The germline V gene encodes CDR1 LNHDA and CDR2 SQIVND (reference sequence).

This chain uses TRBV19 with TRBJ2-2, with D uncertain. V lost 5 bases and J 6 bases, leaving 7 bases between the germline ends. The CDR3 spans 12 residues. CDR1 LNHDA and CDR2 SQIVND come from the germline V gene (reference sequence). The CDR3 is CASSPLAGELFF. CDR3 DNA: TGTGCCAGTAGTCCCCTCGCCGGGGAGCTGTTTTTT.

The chain uses TRBV11-2 and TRBJ2-2; 8 bases match TRBD1. Looked up from germline, CDR1 is SGHAT and CDR2 is FQNNGV. The CDR3 is 15 residues long. The junction had 7 bases not matched to a gene; V was cut back by 5 bases and J by 5 bases. The CDR3 sequence: CASSRPDRATGELFF. The CDR3 nucleotides are TGTGCCAGCAGCCGGCCGGACAGGGCGACCGGGGAGCTGTTTTTT. The complete variable domain, with remaining parts taken from reference TRBV11-2 and TRBJ2-2, reads EAGVAQSPRYKIIEKRQSVAFWCNPISGHATLYWYQQILGQGPKLLIQFQNNGVVDDSQLPKDRFSAERLKGVDSTLKIQPAKLEDSAVYLCASSRPDRATGELFFGEGSRLTVL.

The rearrangement joins TRBV12-5 to TRBJ1-2; tentatively, D is TRBD1 (6 bases). In germline, CDR1 is LGHNT, CDR2 FRNRAP. The germline V and J ends were trimmed by 6 bases and 2 bases, with 10 bases remaining between them. The CDR3 is 13 amino acids. The CDR3 region is CASGRQENYGYTF. CDR3 DNA sequence: TGTGCTAGTGGACGACAGGAGAACTATGGCTACACCTTC.

The genes are TRBV19 and TRBJ2-7; a weak D match, TRBD2 (5 bases). CDR1 is LNHDA and CDR2 is SQIVND in the germline V gene (reference sequence). V lost 5 bases to trimming and J lost 4 bases, with 9 bases between them. This CDR3 comprises 12 residues. The CDR3 sequence: CASSPGLYEQYF. The DNA of the CDR3 is TGTGCCAGTAGTCCGGGATTATACGAGCAGTACTTC.

The J gene is TRBJ2-6, the V gene TRBV19; 8 nucleotides line up with TRBD1. CDR3 length: 17 amino acids. V lost 3 bases to trimming and J lost 2 bases; unmatched junction nucleotides: 6. CDR1 is LNHDA and CDR2 is SQIVND in the germline V gene (reference sequence). The CDR3 DNA sequence: TGTGCCAGTAGTATTGGACAGGGTACAACTGGGGCCAACGTCCTGACTTTC. It translates to CASSIGQGTTGANVLTF.

CDR3 DNA: TGTGCCAGCAGTGAATCGGGGGGCTACACCTTC. Translated, it gives CASSESGGYTF. The chain carries TRBV25-1 and TRBJ1-2; D not resolved. V lost 1 base to trimming and J lost 8 bases, with 5 bases between them. The CDR3 is made up of 11 amino acids. Germline lookup yields CDR1 MGHDK and CDR2 SYGVNS.

V and J are TRBV10-3 and TRBJ2-1; D is unresolved. Germline V gene data show CDR1 as ENHRY and CDR2 as SYGVKD. The V end lost 11 bases, the J end lost 3 bases, and 8 bases lay between the germline ends. This CDR3 is built from 11 residues. CDR3 region: CAAGNYNEQFF. The CDR3 nucleotides are TGTGCCGCAGGAAACTACAATGAGCAGTTCTTC.